A single sample is the source of the 21 T cell receptor beta chains below, sequenced in a study of blood T cell repertoires in COVID-19. Produced via immunoSEQ multiplex PCR; TCRdb's table is partial and in-frame only. Found here are 310,000 or so clones, roughly 87% of them singletons; the top ten hold 8.5% to 10%. Sequences were obtained from PBMCs or T cells enriched from blood (not recorded which). The receptors shown here come from a woman aged 18-35 years who had recovered from COVID-19.

V gene TRBV4-2 combines with J gene TRBJ1-5; D is possibly TRBD1 (6 bases). CDR1 LGHNA and CDR2 YNFKEQ come from the germline V gene. The CDR3 is made up of 16 amino acids. V lost 4 bases and J 6 bases, leaving 19 bases between the germline ends. The CDR3 here is CASSPGGQGGTQPQHF. The CDR3 DNA reads as TGTGCCAGCAGCCCCGGGGGGCAGGGCGGTACTCAGCCCCAGCATTTT.

The chain carries TRBV4-3 and TRBJ1-1, with D hard to call. The germline V gene encodes CDR1 LGHNA and CDR2 YSLEER. The CDR3 extends over 16 amino acids. Trimming took 1 base from V and 1 from J, leaving 13 bases between them. The CDR3 region has the DNA TGCGCCAGCAGCCAAGGATCGGGGAGTACGAACACTGAAGCTTTCTTT. This translates into CASSQGSGSTNTEAFF.

This clone was found a few times. V is TRBV6-5 and J is TRBJ1-1; 7 bases fit TRBD1. This CDR3 is built from 15 residues. In germline, CDR1 is MNHEY, CDR2 SVGAGI. V was pared by 6 bases and J by 1 base, with 8 bases of the junction left unmatched. CDR3: CASSRDRVSNTEAFF. The CDR3 nucleotides read TGTGCCAGCAGCCGTGACAGGGTTTCGAACACTGAAGCTTTCTTT.

The V gene is TRBV29-1, the J gene TRBJ2-5; TRBD2 matches at 7 bases. The CDR3 length is 15 residues. Germline-derived CDR1 and CDR2 are SQVTM and ANQGSEA. After removal of 1 base from V and 6 bases from J, the junction contained 11 bases not matched to a gene. Here the CDR3 reads CSVEGPSGDHKTQYF. CDR3 coding DNA: TGCAGCGTTGAAGGGCCTAGCGGTGATCATAAGACCCAGTACTTC.

V usage is TRBV7-9 and J usage is TRBJ1-4, with D perhaps TRBD1 (5 bases). Trimming pared 3 bases from V and 5 bases from J, leaving 16 bases between. Germline V gives CDR1 SEHNR, CDR2 FQNEAQ (reference sequence). This CDR3 has 16 amino acids. The CDR3 spells CASSLSVGEGNEKLFF. The CDR3 DNA reads as TGTGCCAGCAGCTTGTCGGTCGGGGAGGGGAATGAAAAACTGTTTTTT. The whole variable domain, remainder taken from reference TRBV7-9 and TRBJ1-4, is DTGVSQNPRHKITKRGQNVTFRCDPISEHNRLYWYRQTLGQGPEFLTYFQNEAQLEKSRLLSDRFSAERPKGSFSTLEIQRTEQGDSAMYLCASSLSVGEGNEKLFFGSGTQLSVL.

The CDR3 DNA reads as TGTGCCAGCAGCCCCGGCCCTTCACAGGGATATTCCGAAAAACTGTTTTTT. This encodes CASSPGPSQGYSEKLFF. This rearrangement joins TRBV7-9 to TRBJ1-4; D is perhaps TRBD1 (6 bases). V lost 5 bases to trimming and J lost 8 bases, with 24 bases between them. The CDR3 spans 17 residues. The V gene's germline CDR1 is SEHNR and CDR2 FQNEAQ (reference sequence). Combining the CDR3 with reference TRBV7-9 and TRBJ1-4 gives the whole variable domain DTGVSQNPRHKITKRGQNVTFRCDPISEHNRLYWYRQTLGQGPEFLTYFQNEAQLEKSRLLSDRFSAERPKGSFSTLEIQRTEQGDSAMYLCASSPGPSQGYSEKLFFGSGTQLSVL.

This sequence joins TRBV7-2 and TRBJ1-3; D gene unclear. In germline, CDR1 is SGHTA, CDR2 FQGNSA. The germline V and J ends were trimmed by 4 bases and 0 bases, with 4 bases remaining between them. The CDR3 extends over 13 amino acids. In nucleotides, the CDR3 is TGTGCCAGCAGCTCCCACTCTGGAAACACCATATATTTT. Protein: CASSSHSGNTIYF.

A few counts support this clone. V is TRBV4-3 and J is TRBJ2-7; the match to TRBD2 covers 8 bases. V trimming: 1 base; J trimming: 4 bases; junction bases outside the gene matches: 6. This CDR3 region has 15 residues. Germline CDR1 LGHNA, CDR2 YSLEER. CDR3 coding DNA: TGCGCCAGCAGCCAAGCTCAGGGCGGGAGGTACGAGCAGTACTTC. Encoded protein: CASSQAQGGRYEQYF.

CDR3 region: CASNPGPYRGNEKLFF. Here the CDR3 DNA reads TGTGCCAGCAACCCGGGCCCATACAGGGGTAATGAAAAACTGTTTTTT. The chain employs TRBV7-2 and TRBJ1-4, with TRBD1 identical over 7 bases. The V gene end was trimmed by 7 bases and the J gene end by 4 bases; junction bases not matched to a gene: 12. From germline, CDR1 is SGHTA and CDR2 FQGNSA. This CDR3 is built from 16 residues.

This clone was seen just once. The chain is built from TRBV7-9 and TRBJ2-4; 8 bases are a match to TRBD1. Germline assignment: CDR1 SEHNR and CDR2 FQNEAQ (reference sequence). This CDR3 contains 17 residues. With 5 bases clipped from V and 3 bases from J, the junction kept 12 bases outside the gene matches. The CDR3 DNA follows: TGTGCCAGCAGCCCGCATCCCAGGGGGCAGGACAAAAACATTCAGTACTTC. It is translated as CASSPHPRGQDKNIQYF.

J is TRBJ1-3 and V is TRBV4-2; 8 positions agree with TRBD1. Looked up from germline, CDR1 is LGHNA and CDR2 is YNFKEQ. The V gene end was trimmed by 6 bases and the J gene end by 4 bases; junction bases not matched to a gene: 11. The CDR3 extends over 16 amino acids. The CDR3 DNA sequence: TGTGCCAGCAGTCCCAGGGGGCGGCCCGGCGGAAACACCATATATTTT. Protein: CASSPRGRPGGNTIYF.

This chain connects TRBV15 to TRBJ2-7; a weak D match, TRBD2 (6 bases). CDR1 and CDR2 (germline): LNHNV, YYDKDF (reference sequence). The ends were cut back, 0 bases at V and 0 bases at J, with 18 bases in the middle. The CDR3 spans 18 residues. The CDR3 nucleotides are TGTGCCACCAGCAGAGATGGGATAGCGGACACGAGCTCCTACGAGCAGTACTTC. Protein product: CATSRDGIADTSSYEQYF.

This chain uses TRBV27 with TRBJ2-5, with 11 bases lining up with TRBD2. Germline CDR1 and CDR2: MNHEY and SMNVEV (reference sequence). The CDR3 runs 15 residues. The ends lost 2 bases at V and 5 bases at J; junction bases unmatched: 4. CDR3 DNA sequence: TGTGCCAGCAGTTTAGGGACTAGCGGATTGGAGACCCAGTACTTC. The encoded protein is CASSLGTSGLETQYF.

The chain couples TRBV29-1 to TRBJ2-3, with 9 positions matching TRBD1. The junction had 5 bases not matched to a gene; V was cut back by 7 bases and J by 0 bases. This CDR3 contains 14 residues. The germline V gene encodes CDR1 SQVTM and CDR2 ANQGSEA. CDR3 protein: CSAGQGLSTDTQYF. In nucleotides, the CDR3 is TGCAGCGCAGGACAGGGGTTGAGCACAGATACGCAGTATTTT.

The chain combines TRBV20-1 with TRBJ1-5, with D maybe TRBD1 (6 bases). The CDR3 spans 13 residues. Trimming removed 3 bases from V and 9 bases from J, with 15 bases in between. The V gene's germline CDR1 is DFQATT and CDR2 SNEGSKA (reference sequence). The CDR3 protein is CSASLGAAGPQHF. CDR3 bases: TGCAGTGCTAGTTTGGGGGCAGCCGGGCCCCAGCATTTT.

This chain uses TRBV2 with TRBJ1-2, with 8 bases lining up with TRBD1. CDR1 and CDR2 (germline): SNHLY, FYNNEI. This CDR3 contains 13 residues. Trimming at V came to 4 bases and at J to 7 bases, leaving 5 bases not matched to a gene. The CDR3 sequence: CASSADRGGGYTF. The CDR3 nucleotides read TGTGCCAGCAGTGCCGACAGGGGTGGTGGCTACACCTTC.

The V call is TRBV5-1, the J call TRBJ1-4, with 9 bases that match TRBD1. V shed 5 bases, J shed 5 bases, and the junction held 4 bases outside the gene matches. The V gene's germline CDR1 is SGHRS and CDR2 YFSETQ. The CDR3 has 14 residues. In DNA form, the CDR3 reads TGCGCCAGCAGGGGCGGGACAGGGAATGAAAAACTGTTTTTT. Translated, it gives CASRGGTGNEKLFF.

The chain links TRBV11-2 to TRBJ2-3; 8 bases agree with TRBD2. Losses at the gene ends were 4 bases for V and 1 base for J; bases not matched to a gene: 10. Germline loops: CDR1 SGHAT, CDR2 FQNNGV. The CDR3 has 17 amino acids. The CDR3 loop is CASSSTSGRGGTDTQYF. CDR3 sequence (DNA): TGTGCCAGCAGCTCAACCAGCGGGCGGGGGGGCACAGATACGCAGTATTTT.

The CDR3 bases are TGCGCCAGCACCCTAAACCCAGGTCAACAAGAGACCCAGTACTTC. Translating gives CASTLNPGQQETQYF. The chain carries TRBV5-1 and TRBJ2-5; D gene ambiguous. The CDR3 consists of 15 residues. V was clipped by 6 bases and J by 2 bases, with 17 bases between them. The germline V gene has CDR1 SGHRS and CDR2 YFSETQ.

The V and J genes are TRBV12-3 or TRBV12-4 and TRBJ1-2; a possible D gene is TRBD1 (6 bases). Trimming cost V 7 bases and J 9 bases, with 18 bases left between them. The CDR3 has 13 amino acids. The CDR3 loop reads CASILSAGGRYTF. In DNA, the CDR3 is TGTGCCAGCATACTTTCGGCGGGGGGCCGCTACACCTTC.

This rearrangement joins TRBV7-2 to TRBJ2-1, with unresolved D. This CDR3 is built from 14 residues. Germline V gene data show CDR1 as SGHTA and CDR2 as FQGNSA. V lost 4 bases, J lost 0 bases, and 7 bases lay in between. The CDR3 loop is CASSWAGSYNEQFF. The CDR3 nucleotides are TGTGCCAGCAGCTGGGCCGGCTCCTACAATGAGCAGTTCTTC.